This entry lists 25 T cell receptor beta chains sequenced from one sample in a study of T cell repertoires in cytomegalovirus infection. What these receptors recognize is not known. TCRdb re-called the reads through MiXCR, storing one row per CDR3 protein. The sample lists some 130,000 distinct CDR3 sequences, 20% to 30% occurring once. Material for sequencing was PBMCs, sequenced either directly or after in vitro stimulation (not recorded which). Receptors were obtained from a human donor in good health (CMV status not recorded). Some clones in this sample may be carry-over from other donors' samples.

This clonotype occurred a few times. The chain carries TRBV12-3 or TRBV12-4 and TRBJ2-4; 8 bases match TRBD1. The CDR3 runs 15 residues. J lost 5 bases, V lost 2 bases, and 5 bases had no gene match. The CDR3 here is CASSLRQGLENIQYF. The DNA for the CDR3 is TGTGCCAGCAGTTTAAGACAGGGGCTCGAAAACATTCAGTACTTC.

This clonotype was recorded many times. DNA of the CDR3: TGCGCCAGCAGCCAAGGACAGGGGGCACGTGAGCAGTTCTTC. It yields the protein CASSQGQGAREQFF. V is TRBV4-3 and J is TRBJ2-1; 10 bases align to TRBD1. The CDR3 totals 14 residues. Germline CDR1 reads LGHNA; CDR2 reads YSLEER. The junction had 3 bases not matched to a gene; V was cut back by 1 base and J by 9 bases.

This clonotype was picked up a small number of times. The chain's CDR3 is CASSLARLGQGWRDEGNEQFF. DNA of the CDR3: TGTGCCAGCAGCTTAGCTCGCTTAGGACAGGGATGGCGGGATGAGGGCAATGAGCAGTTCTTC. The chain uses TRBV7-2 and TRBJ2-1; TRBD1 agrees at 8 bases. Trimming removed 0 bases from V and 6 bases from J; junction bases left unmatched: 22. There are 21 residues in the CDR3. The germline CDR1 and CDR2 sequences are SGHTA and FQGNSA.

V usage is TRBV6-6 and J usage is TRBJ2-2; 8 positions agree with TRBD1. Trimming cost V 2 bases and J 1 base; bases outside gene matches: 0. Germline V lookup: CDR1 MNHNY, CDR2 SVGAGI (reference sequence). CDR3 length: 15 amino acids. CDR3 amino acids: CASSYGTGNTGELFF. DNA of the CDR3: TGTGCCAGCAGTTACGGGACAGGGAACACCGGGGAGCTGTTTTTT.

This clonotype was observed a few times. The chain joins TRBV19 to TRBJ2-3; the D gene is possibly TRBD2 (6 bases). The CDR3 runs to 14 residues. CDR1 is LNHDA and CDR2 is SQIVND in the germline V gene (reference sequence). The germline V and J ends were trimmed by 9 bases and 1 base, with 14 bases remaining between them. CDR3 loop: CASVEGPRTDTQYF. The CDR3 coding sequence is TGTGCCAGCGTGGAGGGACCCCGCACAGATACGCAGTATTTT.

The chain recombines TRBV4-1 with TRBJ2-7; 10 bases agree with TRBD1. The junction had 10 bases not matched to a gene; V was cut back by 4 bases and J by 7 bases. Germline CDR1 reads MGHRA; CDR2 reads YSYEKL. The CDR3 length is 15 residues. The CDR3: CASSPPTGQGREQYF. CDR3 sequence (DNA): TGCGCCAGCAGCCCCCCCACGGGACAGGGGAGAGAGCAGTACTTC.

This clonotype is a singleton in its sample. The rearrangement links TRBV5-1 to TRBJ2-5; the match to TRBD2 covers 10 bases. The CDR3 loop spans 15 amino acids. The ends lost 4 bases at V and 4 bases at J; junction bases unmatched: 7. CDR1 is SGHRS and CDR2 is YFSETQ in the germline V gene. CDR3 sequence: CASSQALAGAETQYF. CDR3 coding DNA: TGCGCCAGCAGCCAAGCCCTAGCGGGAGCAGAGACCCAGTACTTC.

This clonotype was detected only once. The J gene is TRBJ1-5, the V gene TRBV2; 7 nucleotides match TRBD1. Germline CDR1 and CDR2: SNHLY and FYNNEI. This CDR3 comprises 18 residues. Trimming removed 1 base from V and 0 bases from J; junction bases left unmatched: 9. The CDR3 loop reads CASSEGVRQGFSNQPQHF. The CDR3 DNA reads as TGTGCCAGCAGTGAAGGGGTCCGACAGGGATTTAGCAATCAGCCCCAGCATTTT.

DNA of the CDR3: TGTGCCACCAGCAGAGAGGACAGGGGATGGACTGAAGCTTTCTTT. The encoded protein is CATSREDRGWTEAFF. The J gene is TRBJ1-1, the V gene TRBV15; 9 positions agree with TRBD1. Germline trimming cut 0 bases from V and 5 bases from J; bases unmatched to any gene: 4. CDR3 length: 15 amino acids. The germline V gene encodes CDR1 LNHNV and CDR2 YYDKDF (reference sequence).

The sample holds a few counts of this clonotype. The chain couples TRBV19 to TRBJ2-5; 9 nucleotides line up with TRBD1. The CDR3 runs 13 residues. Per the germline V gene, CDR1 is LNHDA and CDR2 is SQIVND (reference sequence). The junction had 3 bases not matched to a gene; V was cut back by 8 bases and J by 2 bases. The CDR3 sequence: CASLDRGQETQYF. In DNA form, the CDR3 reads TGTGCCAGTTTGGACAGGGGACAAGAGACCCAGTACTTC.

Points on this clonotype: A much larger clone is a single base away; this may be a read error. The chain links TRBV12-3 or TRBV12-4 to TRBJ2-7, with 7 bases identical to TRBD1. Trimming took 5 bases from V and 8 from J; bases not matched to a gene: 9. The CDR3 runs to 13 residues. CDR3 sequence: CASSISQGDQQYF. CDR3 bases: TGTGCCAGCAGTATTTCCCAGGGGGACCAGCAGTACTTC.

The V call is TRBV4-2, the J call TRBJ2-2, with TRBD2 identical over 11 bases. This CDR3 is 20 amino acids long. V lost 1 base and J lost 0; bases outside the gene matches: 10. Germline loops: CDR1 LGHNA, CDR2 YNFKEQ. CDR3 sequence reads: CASSQVYGLAGDTNTGELFF. The CDR3, as DNA: TGTGCCAGCAGCCAAGTGTATGGACTAGCGGGCGACACGAACACCGGGGAGCTGTTTTTT.

As DNA, the CDR3 is TGTGCCAGCAGCCGAGCCGCCGGGACAACGTACAATGAGCAGTTCTTC. Protein product: CASSRAAGTTYNEQFF. The chain carries TRBV5-4 and TRBJ2-1; the D gene is possibly TRBD1 (6 bases). Germline CDR1 and CDR2: SGHNT and YYREEE (reference sequence). V shed 4 bases and J shed 4 bases, with 18 bases lying between them. This CDR3 is 16 amino acids long.

The CDR3 is CASSLESGSNQPQHF. CDR3 nucleotide sequence: TGCGCCAGCAGCTTGGAGTCAGGGAGTAATCAGCCCCAGCATTTT. V usage is TRBV5-1 and J usage is TRBJ1-5; tentatively, D is TRBD1 (5 bases). The V end lost 0 bases, the J end lost 4 bases, and 11 bases lay between the germline ends. From germline, CDR1 is SGHRS and CDR2 YFSETQ. This CDR3 has 15 residues.

Only a few counts were recorded for this clonotype. This chain links TRBV6-2 or TRBV6-3 with TRBJ2-7, with D maybe TRBD2 (6 bases). V lost 6 bases, J lost 1 base, and 16 bases lay in between. CDR3 length equals 15 residues. Germline loops: CDR1 MNHEY, CDR2 SVGEGT. The CDR3 DNA sequence: TGTGCCAGCAGCTATCTCCGGGACTCGTCCTACGAGCAGTACTTC. Translated: CASSYLRDSSYEQYF.

This clonotype was detected only a few times. J is TRBJ2-1 and V is TRBV12-5; TRBD2 is a possible D gene (6 bases). V dropped 4 bases and J dropped 5 bases, with 15 bases sitting between them. This CDR3 is 15 amino acids long. CDR1 and CDR2 (germline): LGHNT, FRNRAP. CDR3 sequence: CASGWAGSLDNEQFF. CDR3 coding DNA: TGTGCTAGTGGTTGGGCCGGGAGCCTCGACAATGAGCAGTTCTTC.

This clonotype appeared many times. This rearrangement joins TRBV7-9 to TRBJ1-2; unclear D gene. Trimming stripped 2 bases from V and 7 bases from J, with 14 bases between. This CDR3 is 14 amino acids long. Germline CDR1 SEHNR, CDR2 FQNEAQ (reference sequence). CDR3 amino acids: CASSLLAATGGYTF. In DNA, the CDR3 is TGTGCCAGCAGCTTACTGGCGGCGACCGGTGGCTACACCTTC. The full variable domain, completed using reference TRBV7-9 and TRBJ1-2, is DTGVSQNPRHKITKRGQNVTFRCDPISEHNRLYWYRQTLGQGPEFLTYFQNEAQLEKSRLLSDRFSAERPKGSFSTLEIQRTEQGDSAMYLCASSLLAATGGYTFGSGTRLTVV.

The genes are TRBV24-1 and TRBJ1-1; 9 nucleotides align to TRBD1. Germline CDR1 KGHDR, CDR2 SFDVKD. V dropped 5 bases and J dropped 1; count of bases not matched to a gene: 7. CDR3 size: 16 residues. CDR3 nucleotide sequence: TGTGCCACCAGTGGGGGACAGGGCAGTTGGAACACTGAAGCTTTCTTT. Translation: CATSGGQGSWNTEAFF.

By its share, this clonotype is medium-sized. The chain recombines TRBV29-1 with TRBJ1-1; 7 nucleotides agree with TRBD1. The V gene end was trimmed by 8 bases and the J gene end by 5 bases; junction bases not matched to a gene: 11. The CDR3 consists of 13 residues. Germline CDR1 and CDR2: SQVTM and ANQGSEA. CDR3 sequence: CSTKSGTATEAFF. CDR3 nucleotides: TGCAGCACAAAGTCCGGGACAGCTACTGAAGCTTTCTTT. Full variable domain (outside the CDR3, taken from reference TRBV29-1 and TRBJ1-1): SAVISQKPSRDICQRGTSLTIQCQVDSQVTMMFWYRQQPGQSLTLIATANQGSEATYESGFVIDKFPISRPNLTFSTLTVSNMSPEDSSIYLCSTKSGTATEAFFGQGTRLTVV.

The rearrangement links TRBV9 to TRBJ2-1; 13 nucleotides align to TRBD2. The junction had 1 base not matched to a gene; V was cut back by 2 bases and J by 8 bases. Per germline, CDR1 SGDLS and CDR2 YYNGEE. This CDR3 comprises 14 residues. CDR3 sequence reads: CASSVTSGGDEQFF. DNA of the CDR3: TGTGCCAGCAGCGTTACTAGCGGGGGGGATGAGCAGTTCTTC.

The gene calls are TRBV20-1 and TRBJ1-4, with 8 bases that match TRBD1. The CDR3 has 13 residues. Trimming at V came to 6 bases and at J to 6 bases, leaving 6 bases not matched to a gene. Germline CDR1 DFQATT, CDR2 SNEGSKA (reference sequence). The chain's CDR3 is CSAMTGVDEKLFF. CDR3 DNA: TGCAGTGCCATGACAGGGGTGGATGAAAAACTGTTTTTT.

The chain employs TRBV24-1 and TRBJ2-3, with 8 bases fitting TRBD2. Germline lookup yields CDR1 KGHDR and CDR2 SFDVKD. Unmatched junction bases numbered 13, after V lost 5 bases and J lost 4 bases. This CDR3 spans 17 amino acids. The CDR3 region is CATSGPEREPAPDTQYF. The CDR3 DNA follows: TGTGCCACCAGTGGCCCGGAGCGGGAGCCCGCCCCAGATACGCAGTATTTT.

This clonotype was observed a few times. The V call is TRBV20-1, the J call TRBJ2-5; TRBD2 matches 9 bases. This CDR3 is built from 14 residues. Germline V gene sequence: CDR1 DFQATT, CDR2 SNEGSKA (reference sequence). The V and J ends lost 5 bases and 0 bases, in that order; junction bases with no gene match: 4. CDR3 in DNA: TGCAGTGCTGTCGGGACTAGCTACCAAGAGACCCAGTACTTC. This codes for CSAVGTSYQETQYF.

This chain links TRBV19 with TRBJ1-3; D remains ambiguous. Trimming took 7 bases from V and 0 from J, leaving 19 bases between them. Germline CDR1 reads LNHDA; CDR2 reads SQIVND (reference sequence). The CDR3 is 17 residues long. Written as DNA, the CDR3 is TGTGCCAGTAATTTGGGCCGGCCTTCAATCTCTGGAAACACCATATATTTT. It translates to CASNLGRPSISGNTIYF. The complete variable domain, with remaining parts taken from reference TRBV19 and TRBJ1-3, reads DGGITQSPKYLFRKEGQNVTLSCEQNLNHDAMYWYRQDPGQGLRLIYYSQIVNDFQKGDIAEGYSVSREKKESFPLTVTSAQKNPTAFYLCASNLGRPSISGNTIYFGEGSWLTVV.

This clonotype was detected a few times. This chain uses TRBV14 with TRBJ2-3; 14 bases align to TRBD2. CDR1 is SGHDN and CDR2 is FVKESK in the germline V gene. The CDR3 extends over 17 amino acids. After removal of 3 bases from V and 3 bases from J, the junction contained 5 bases not matched to a gene. CDR3 coding DNA: TGTGCCAGCAGCCACCCGGGACTAGCGGGGGTAACAGATACGCAGTATTTT. Its protein product is CASSHPGLAGVTDTQYF.